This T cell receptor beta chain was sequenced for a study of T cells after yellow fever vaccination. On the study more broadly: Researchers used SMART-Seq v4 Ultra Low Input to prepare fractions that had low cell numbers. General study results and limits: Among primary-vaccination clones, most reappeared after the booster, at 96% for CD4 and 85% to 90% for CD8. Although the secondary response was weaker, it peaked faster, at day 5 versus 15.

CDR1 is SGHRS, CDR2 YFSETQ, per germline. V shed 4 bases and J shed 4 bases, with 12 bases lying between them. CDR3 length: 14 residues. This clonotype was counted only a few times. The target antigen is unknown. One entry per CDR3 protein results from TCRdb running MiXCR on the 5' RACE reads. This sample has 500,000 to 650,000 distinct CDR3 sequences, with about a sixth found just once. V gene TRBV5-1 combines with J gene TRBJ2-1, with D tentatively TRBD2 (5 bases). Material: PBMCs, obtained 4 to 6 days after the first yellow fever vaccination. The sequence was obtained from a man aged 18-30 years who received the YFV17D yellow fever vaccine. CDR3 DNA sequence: TGCGCCAGCAGCGCCCCGGGAACTTACAATGAGCAGTTCTTC. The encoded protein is CASSAPGTYNEQFF.